Below are 8 T cell receptor beta chains sequenced from a single sample in a study of T cells in Graves' hyperthyroidism and ophthalmopathy. Authors of the study amplified TCR beta CDR3 regions from RNA transcripts. With the HTBI primer set, the TCR CDR3 went through a first round of RT-PCR. TCRdb ran MiXCR on the multiplex PCR reads and lists one entry per CDR3 protein. The sample lists about 400,000 distinct CDR3 sequences, approximately 15% occurring once. The specimen sequenced was blood. The receptor source for this set is a woman aged 25 to 39 with Graves' hyperthyroidism.

In the case of this clonotype: This sequence may be a read error, since a much larger clone differs from it by one base. The conserved closing phenylalanine or tryptophan is absent in this CDR3, likely reflecting a read error. V usage is TRBV27 and J usage is TRBJ2-2; D remains ambiguous. This CDR3 comprises 15 residues. Trimming took off 3 bases at V and 6 bases at J, with 14 bases between the two ends. Germline CDR1 MNHEY, CDR2 SMNVEV (reference sequence). The CDR3 coding sequence is TGTGCCAGCAGTTTTGGGCAGGTAGTGGCCGGGGAGCTGTTTCTT. It yields the protein CASSFGQVVAGELFL.

The V call is TRBV27, the J call TRBJ1-4; 7 nucleotides agree with TRBD1. The germline CDR1 and CDR2 sequences are MNHEY and SMNVEV (reference sequence). The J segment lost 3 bases and the V segment lost 6 bases, leaving 7 bases of the junction unmatched. There are 15 residues in the CDR3. The DNA of the CDR3 is TGTGCCAGCAGAAGACAGGGCGCAGCTAATGAAAAACTGTTTTTT. This codes for CASRRQGAANEKLFF.

Many counts were recorded for this clonotype. The chain has TRBV2 and TRBJ2-7; 7 nucleotides match TRBD2. In germline, CDR1 is SNHLY, CDR2 FYNNEI. V lost 3 bases, J lost 5 bases, and 4 bases stayed unmatched. The CDR3 extends over 13 amino acids. The CDR3 DNA follows: TGTGCCAGCAGTGAGTGGGGGGGGAACGAGCAGTACTTC. This sequence encodes CASSEWGGNEQYF.

Of note for this clonotype: The junction departs from the called germline gene at one end, perhaps through a read error. For the CDR3, the DNA is TGTGCCAGCAGCACGACGACAACAGGGGGCAGGGGAAGCACCATATATTTT. Amino acid sequence: CASSTTTTGGRGSTIYF. The J gene is TRBJ1-3, the V gene TRBV3-1; 9 bases line up with TRBD1. CDR3 length: 17 residues. Looked up from germline, CDR1 is LGHDT and CDR2 is YNNKEL (reference sequence). Combining the CDR3 with reference TRBV3-1 and TRBJ1-3 gives the whole variable domain DTAVSQTPKYLVTQMGNDKSIKCEQNLGHDTMYWYKQDSKKFLKIMFSYNNKELIINETVPNRFSPKSPDKAHLNLHINSLELGDSAVYFCASSTTTTGGRGSTIYFGEGSWLTVV.

This clonotype appeared many times. This rearrangement joins TRBV24-1 to TRBJ2-7; D may be TRBD1 (5 bases). CDR3 length: 15 residues. Trimming shortened V by 6 bases and J by 0 bases, and 14 bases separated the two germline ends. Germline lookup yields CDR1 KGHDR and CDR2 SFDVKD. The chain's CDR3 is CATSPGQGFSYEQYF. The CDR3 nucleotides read TGTGCCACCAGTCCCGGGCAGGGCTTCTCCTACGAGCAGTACTTC.

This clonotype has at least ten counts. The rearrangement joins TRBV27 to TRBJ2-3; no clear D gene. Germline CDR1 and CDR2: MNHEY and SMNVEV (reference sequence). CDR3 length equals 14 residues. Trimming took off 6 bases at V and 0 bases at J, with 10 bases between the two ends. The CDR3 DNA is TGTGCCAGCAGCCAGAATCCTAGCACAGATACGCAGTATTTT. Protein sequence: CASSQNPSTDTQYF.

This clonotype showed up just a few times. This chain links TRBV10-3 with TRBJ2-3; D perhaps matches TRBD1 (5 bases). The CDR3 is 12 amino acids. The germline gives CDR1 ENHRY, CDR2 SYGVKD. V was trimmed by 7 bases and J by 0 bases, leaving 5 bases between them. CDR3 loop: CAIKGSTDTQYF. CDR3 DNA sequence: TGTGCCATCAAGGGGAGCACAGATACGCAGTATTTT.

At least ten counts were recorded for this clonotype. The chain employs TRBV18 and TRBJ1-5, with a possible D match to TRBD1 (5 bases). Germline V gene data show CDR1 as KGHSH and CDR2 as LQKENI. This CDR3 is 15 amino acids long. Trimming removed 2 bases at V and 3 bases at J, with 11 bases between. The CDR3 nucleotides are TGTGCCAGCTCACCAGGGGGGGGATTCAATCAGCCCCAGCATTTT. It is translated as CASSPGGGFNQPQHF.